This entry describes one T cell receptor (beta chain). The antigen remains unidentified. Other nucleotide sequences in the sample specify the same CDR3. The unsorted PBMC replicate PCRs were performed with about 0.3 ug DNA, approximately 27,000 T cell genomes. TCRdb's copy holds only in-frame clones and misses some; the assay was immunoSEQ multiplex PCR. Seen here are hundreds of thousands of clones, around 79% observed once, and the top ten hold under 15%. The data belong to a study of shared clonotypes between healthy human individuals. Study outcomes and limitations: Few donors limited the genetic and exposure-history diversity represented.

The germline CDR1 and CDR2 sequences are SGHRS and YFSETQ. This CDR3 region has 14 residues. Between the trimmed V and J ends, which lost 1 base and 1 base, there was a span of 8 bases. What was sequenced was PBMCs. The sequence was obtained from a woman aged 40 to 50 in good health. Some clones in this sample may be carry-over from other donors' samples. The chain couples TRBV5-1 to TRBJ2-5, with a weak D call TRBD1 (6 bases). CDR3 sequence reads: CASSLQGLQETQYF. CDR3 nucleotide sequence: TGCGCCAGCAGCTTGCAGGGGCTCCAAGAGACCCAGTACTTC.